This TCR beta chain comes out of a study of human T cells and chemical hapten exposure. This clonotype was seen repeatedly, ten times or more. CDR3 length equals 15 residues. V was pared by 4 bases and J by 3 bases, with 18 bases between. CDR1 and CDR2 from the germline V gene are SQVTM and ANQGSEA. Time point described: patch test 1, 2 weeks after DPC sensitization. Documented treatment: therapeutic diphenylcyclopropenone sensitization with weekly scalp DPC. Library construction involved attaching unique molecular identifiers to individual cDNA molecules, which allowed quantitative, reproducible TCR counting. Each CDR3 protein is one row after TCRdb ran MiXCR on the RACE reads. The table has roughly 200,000 distinct CDR3 sequences, approximately 20% seen once.

The source is a woman between 45 and 60 years old with alopecia areata. Some clones in this sample may be carry-over from other donors' samples. This chain connects TRBV29-1 to TRBJ1-1; D uncertain. The specimen comprised whole blood, sampled in connection with sensitization to the hapten diphenylcyclopropenone (DPC). The DNA for the CDR3 is TGCAGCGTTGTGACTGCTCCGTCTTTGGACACTGAAGCTTTCTTT. Protein product: CSVVTAPSLDTEAFF.